The 23 T cell receptor beta chains listed next were all sequenced from one sample in a study of blood T cells in healthy people across ages. Next came a second PCR, run for roughly 6 to 11 cycles, which used a sample-barcoded 5' primer along with a J-beta primer mix. TCRdb independently ran MiXCR on the 5' RACE reads; one entry per CDR3 protein. The repertoire includes 600,000 to 900,000 distinct CDR3 sequences, 20% to 30% of them detected once, and roughly 3.1% sits in the top ten. These data also featured in a second study, about T cells of mothers and their children.

Sequenced input: blood. The receptors here all came from a boy aged 5-17 years in good health.

The chain carries TRBV12-5 and TRBJ1-1, with D perhaps matching TRBD1 (6 bases). CDR3 length: 14 amino acids. Trimming removed 2 bases at V and 2 bases at J, with 9 bases between. Germline V gene data show CDR1 as LGHNT and CDR2 as FRNRAP. Here the CDR3 reads CASGLRGENTEAFF. CDR3 DNA sequence: TGTGCTAGTGGTTTGAGGGGGGAAAACACTGAAGCTTTCTTT.

The chain carries TRBV15 and TRBJ2-1, with 8 bases fitting TRBD1. The germline gives CDR1 LNHNV, CDR2 YYDKDF (reference sequence). Germline trimming cut 3 bases from V and 5 bases from J; bases unmatched to any gene: 3. CDR3 length: 14 amino acids. The CDR3 nucleotides are TGTGCCACCAGCAGGGCGGGACAGGACAATGAGCAGTTCTTC. As protein: CATSRAGQDNEQFF.

V and J are TRBV7-3 and TRBJ2-1, with TRBD1 identical over 8 bases. Germline trimming cut 6 bases from V and 2 bases from J; bases unmatched to any gene: 0. This CDR3 contains 13 residues. CDR1 and CDR2 (germline): SGHTA, FQGTGA. The CDR3 sequence is CASRGQAYNEQFF. CDR3 nucleotide sequence: TGTGCCAGCAGGGGACAGGCCTACAATGAGCAGTTCTTC.

This clonotype has a handful of counts. The rearrangement joins TRBV4-2 to TRBJ2-5; 16 nucleotides match TRBD2. Judging by the DNA end, TRBJ2-7 fits better; the J call may be wrong. Germline V gene lookup returns CDR1 LGHNA and CDR2 YNFKEQ. This CDR3 is 18 amino acids long. The CDR3 loop is CASSQSPGLAGGPYEQYF. In nucleotides, the CDR3 is TGTGCCAGCAGCCAGAGTCCGGGACTAGCGGGGGGGCCTTACGAGCAGTACTTC.

V gene TRBV18 combines with J gene TRBJ1-4; D may be TRBD1 (5 bases). Looked up from germline, CDR1 is KGHSH and CDR2 is LQKENI. Trimming shortened V by 5 bases and J by 0 bases, and 19 bases separated the two germline ends. The CDR3 runs to 18 residues. The chain's CDR3 is CASSFTGLLLATNEKLFF. As DNA, the CDR3 is TGTGCCAGCTCATTTACGGGGCTTCTACTTGCAACTAATGAAAAACTGTTTTTT.

The gene calls are TRBV6-6 and TRBJ2-5; D is unresolved. The CDR3 totals 14 residues. CDR1 and CDR2 (germline): MNHNY, SVGAGI (reference sequence). V gave up 6 bases and J gave up 2 bases, with 13 bases separating them. In DNA form, the CDR3 reads TGTGCCAGCAGGCCCCACGTAGGGCAAGAGACCCAGTACTTC. Its translation is CASRPHVGQETQYF.

V usage is TRBV18 and J usage is TRBJ2-1, with D perhaps given as TRBD1 or TRBD2 (5 bases each). The J call is uncertain, as TRBJ2-7 better fits the DNA end. Germline V gene data show CDR1 as KGHSH and CDR2 as LQKENI. There are 14 residues in the CDR3. CDR3 in DNA: TGTGCCAGCTCACCATACCGGGGCGCGGGCGAGCAGTACTTC. It yields the protein CASSPYRGAGEQYF.

The rearrangement links TRBV19 to TRBJ2-7, with D possibly being TRBD1 (6 bases). This CDR3 has 14 amino acids. CDR1 and CDR2 from the germline V gene are LNHDA and SQIVND (reference sequence). Trimming took 5 bases from V and 2 from J, leaving 13 bases between them. Written as DNA, the CDR3 is TGTGCCAGTAGTCCTGGGGGCGCCCCCTACGAGCAGTACTTC. As protein: CASSPGGAPYEQYF.

V usage is TRBV5-1 and J usage is TRBJ1-1; TRBD1 aligns across 9 bases. This CDR3 has 13 residues. Germline V CDR1 and CDR2: SGHRS, YFSETQ. The ends lost 6 bases at V and 4 bases at J; junction bases unmatched: 4. The CDR3 spells CASTGQGSTEAFF. The DNA for the CDR3 is TGCGCCAGCACTGGACAGGGGAGCACTGAAGCTTTCTTT.

This rearrangement joins TRBV29-1 to TRBJ2-5; no clear D. The DNA matches TRBJ2-1 better at its end, which makes the J call doubtful. The CDR3 contains 11 residues. CDR1 is SQVTM and CDR2 is ANQGSEA in the germline V gene. The CDR3 bases are TGCAGCGACCGGGCTAACAATGAGCAGTTCTTC. It yields the protein CSDRANNEQFF.

This sequence joins TRBV20-1 and TRBJ1-6; TRBD1 agrees at 7 bases. The V gene's germline CDR1 is DFQATT and CDR2 SNEGSKA (reference sequence). V lost 6 bases to trimming and J lost 10 bases; unmatched junction nucleotides: 12. This CDR3 spans 14 amino acids. CDR3 DNA sequence: TGCAGTGCCCAATCGGAGGGGGCTAGCTCACCCCTCCACTTT. This codes for CSAQSEGASSPLHF.

The V gene is TRBV2, the J gene TRBJ2-5; 10 positions agree with TRBD1. With the DNA end fitting TRBJ2-7 better, the J assignment may be wrong. Germline CDR1 is SNHLY and CDR2 is FYNNEI. This CDR3 region has 15 residues. The CDR3 nucleotides are TGTGCCACCTTAAACCGGGACAGGGGATCCTACGAGCAGTACTTC. This sequence encodes CATLNRDRGSYEQYF.

The genes are TRBV3-1 and TRBJ1-2; TRBD1 is a possible D gene (6 bases). Germline lookup yields CDR1 LGHDT and CDR2 YNNKEL (reference sequence). The CDR3 covers 12 residues. V was trimmed by 3 bases and J by 8 bases, leaving 10 bases between them. The CDR3 DNA follows: TGTGCCAGCAGCCATATACAGGGAGGCTACACCTTC. Protein: CASSHIQGGYTF.

This sequence joins TRBV20-1 and TRBJ2-5; 10 positions match TRBD2. The DNA end favors TRBJ2-1, so the J call may be wrong. This CDR3 is 18 amino acids long. Germline-derived CDR1 and CDR2 are DFQATT and SNEGSKA (reference sequence). CDR3 DNA: TGCAGTGCTAGAGCCTCCCGGACTAGCGGTCAATCCTACAATGAGCAGTTCTTC. Protein product: CSARASRTSGQSYNEQFF.

This clonotype was detected a few times. This chain joins TRBV29-1 and TRBJ2-5, with 9 nucleotides matching TRBD2. The last part of the DNA fits TRBJ2-7 better; the J call may be wrong. Per the germline V gene, CDR1 is SQVTM and CDR2 is ANQGSEA. The CDR3 has 16 amino acids. CDR3 protein: CSVEGGTGLANYEQYF. The CDR3 DNA reads as TGCAGCGTTGAAGGAGGGACGGGACTAGCAAACTACGAGCAGTACTTC.

The chain employs TRBV7-9 and TRBJ2-1; 7 nucleotides line up with TRBD1. CDR1 is SEHNR and CDR2 is FQNEAQ in the germline V gene (reference sequence). The CDR3 runs to 12 residues. The J segment lost 15 bases and the V segment lost 4 bases, leaving 9 bases of the junction unmatched. The DNA for the CDR3 is TGTGCCAGCAGCTCGATAGACAGGGACATGTTCTTC. Translated: CASSSIDRDMFF. Variable domain in full (rest from reference TRBV7-9 and TRBJ2-1): DTGVSQNPRHKITKRGQNVTFRCDPISEHNRLYWYRQTLGQGPEFLTYFQNEAQLEKSRLLSDRFSAERPKGSFSTLEIQRTEQGDSAMYLCASSSIDRDMFFGPGTRLTVL.

The DNA for the CDR3 is TGCAGTGCCGATACTCCTAGCGGGTTGACCTACGAGCAGTACTTC. The encoded protein is CSADTPSGLTYEQYF. V is TRBV20-1 and J is TRBJ2-5; 8 positions agree with TRBD2. The J call may be faulty, since TRBJ2-7 better matches the DNA end. Germline CDR1 is DFQATT and CDR2 is SNEGSKA (reference sequence). CDR3 size: 15 residues.

The chain employs TRBV6-1 and TRBJ2-1, with 11 nucleotides matching TRBD2. TRBJ2-5 explains the end of the DNA better; the J call may be wrong. This CDR3 spans 14 amino acids. Germline assignment: CDR1 MNHNS and CDR2 SASEGT. CDR3 region: CASKLAGARETQYF. The CDR3 bases are TGTGCCAGCAAACTAGCGGGGGCACGGGAGACCCAGTACTTC.

V and J are TRBV9 and TRBJ2-7; 16 bases fit TRBD2. This CDR3 spans 16 amino acids. CDR1 is SGDLS, CDR2 YYNGEE, per germline. V lost 3 bases and J lost 6; bases outside the gene matches: 6. The CDR3: CASSEGLAGGPLEQYF. DNA of the CDR3: TGTGCCAGCAGCGAGGGACTAGCGGGAGGGCCGCTCGAGCAGTACTTC.

This clonotype was counted a few times. The genes are TRBV9 and TRBJ2-5; D not resolved. The CDR3 is made up of 15 amino acids. Germline assignment: CDR1 SGDLS and CDR2 YYNGEE. V was pared by 2 bases and J by 1 base, with 12 bases between. CDR3 protein: CASSVDLSPQETQYF. The CDR3 nucleotides are TGTGCCAGCAGCGTGGACCTCTCACCCCAAGAGACCCAGTACTTC. The variable domain in full, completed from reference TRBV9 and TRBJ2-5, reads DSGVTQTPKHLITATGQRVTLRCSPRSGDLSVYWYQQSLDQGLQFLIQYYNGEERAKGNILERFSAQQFPDLHSELNLSSLELGDSALYFCASSVDLSPQETQYFGPGTRLLVL.

This chain joins TRBV5-1 and TRBJ2-6; no definite D call. The CDR3 is 15 amino acids. V lost 4 bases and J 3 bases, leaving 11 bases between the germline ends. Per germline, CDR1 SGHRS and CDR2 YFSETQ. The CDR3 DNA reads TGCGCCAGCAGCCCGTCGGGTTTTGGGGCCAACGTCCTGACTTTC. Its translation: CASSPSGFGANVLTF.

This clonotype was recorded a few times. The junction shows a germline mismatch at one end, possibly a read error. The CDR3 here is CVSSIGGENIQYF. The DNA for the CDR3 is TGTGTCAGTAGTATCGGTGGGGAGAACATTCAGTACTTC. The chain employs TRBV19 and TRBJ2-4; possible D gene TRBD2, 5 bases. The CDR3 has 13 amino acids. Germline CDR1 is LNHDA and CDR2 is SQIVND (reference sequence).

Only a few counts were recorded for this clonotype. CDR3 coding DNA: TGTGCCAGCAGATACAGGGCTGGCTACACCTTC. It codes for CASRYRAGYTF. The chain combines TRBV6-5 with TRBJ1-2, with D maybe TRBD1 (6 bases). CDR3 length: 11 residues. The germline V gene encodes CDR1 MNHEY and CDR2 SVGAGI. The V and J ends lost 6 bases and 7 bases respectively, with 9 bases between them.